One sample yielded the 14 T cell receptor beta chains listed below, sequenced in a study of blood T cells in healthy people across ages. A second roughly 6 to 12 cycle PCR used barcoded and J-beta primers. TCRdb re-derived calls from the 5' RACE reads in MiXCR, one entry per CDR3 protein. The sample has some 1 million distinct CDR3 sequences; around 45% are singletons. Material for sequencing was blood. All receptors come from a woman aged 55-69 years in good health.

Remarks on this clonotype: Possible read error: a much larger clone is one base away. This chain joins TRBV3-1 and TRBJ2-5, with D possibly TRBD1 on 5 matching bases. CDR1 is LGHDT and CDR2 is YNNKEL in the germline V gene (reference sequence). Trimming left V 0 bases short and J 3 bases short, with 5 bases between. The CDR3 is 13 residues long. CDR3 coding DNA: TGTGCCAGCAGCCAAGAGACAGAAGAGACCCAGTACTTC. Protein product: CASSQETEETQYF.

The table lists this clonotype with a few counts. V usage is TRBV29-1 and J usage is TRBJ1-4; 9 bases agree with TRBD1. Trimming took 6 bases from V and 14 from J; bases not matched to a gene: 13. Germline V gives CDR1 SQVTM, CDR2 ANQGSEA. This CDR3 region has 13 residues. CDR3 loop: CSVRDRDMGGLFF. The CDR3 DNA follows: TGCAGCGTCCGGGACAGGGACATGGGGGGGCTGTTTTTT.

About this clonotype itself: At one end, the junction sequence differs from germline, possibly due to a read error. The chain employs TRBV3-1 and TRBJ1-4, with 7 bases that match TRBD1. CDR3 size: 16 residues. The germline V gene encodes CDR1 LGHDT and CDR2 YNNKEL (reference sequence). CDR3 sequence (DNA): TGTGCCAGCAGCGCGGGACAGCATGCAACTATTGAAAAACTGTTTTTT. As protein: CASSAGQHATIEKLFF. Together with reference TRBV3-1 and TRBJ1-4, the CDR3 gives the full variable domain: DTAVSQTPKYLVTQMGNDKSIKCEQNLGHDTMYWYKQDSKKFLKIMFSYNNKELIINETVPNRFSPKSPDKAHLNLHINSLELGDSAVYFCASSAGQHATIEKLFFGSGTQLSVL.

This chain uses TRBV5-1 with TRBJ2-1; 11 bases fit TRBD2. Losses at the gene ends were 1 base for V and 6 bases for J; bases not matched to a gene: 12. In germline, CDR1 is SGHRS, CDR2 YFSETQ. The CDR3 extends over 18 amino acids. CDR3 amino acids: CASSLFSLTGTSGNEQFF. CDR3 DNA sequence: TGCGCCAGCAGCTTGTTCTCCCTAACCGGGACTAGCGGCAATGAGCAGTTCTTC.

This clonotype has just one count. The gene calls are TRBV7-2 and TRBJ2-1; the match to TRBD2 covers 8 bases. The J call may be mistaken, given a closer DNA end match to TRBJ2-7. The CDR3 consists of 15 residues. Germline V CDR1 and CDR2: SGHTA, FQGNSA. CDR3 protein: CASSLYVGGRYEQYF. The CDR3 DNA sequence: TGTGCCAGCAGCCTATATGTGGGCGGGAGGTACGAGCAGTACTTC.

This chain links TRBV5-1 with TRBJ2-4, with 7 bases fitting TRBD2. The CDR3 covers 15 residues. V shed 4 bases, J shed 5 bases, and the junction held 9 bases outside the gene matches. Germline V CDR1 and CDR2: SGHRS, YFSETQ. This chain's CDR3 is CASSRRWGGENIQYF. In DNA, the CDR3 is TGCGCCAGCAGCCGGCGGTGGGGGGGAGAAAACATTCAGTACTTC.

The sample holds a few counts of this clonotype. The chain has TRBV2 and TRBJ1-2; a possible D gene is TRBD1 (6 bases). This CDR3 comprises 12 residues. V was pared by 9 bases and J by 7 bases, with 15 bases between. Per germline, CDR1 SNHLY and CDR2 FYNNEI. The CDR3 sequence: CASSTGMGGYTF. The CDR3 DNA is TGTGCCAGTTCTACAGGGATGGGTGGCTACACCTTC.

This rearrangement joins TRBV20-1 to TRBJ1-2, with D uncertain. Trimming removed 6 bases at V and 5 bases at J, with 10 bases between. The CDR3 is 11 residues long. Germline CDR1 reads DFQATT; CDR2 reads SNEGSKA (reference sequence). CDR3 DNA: TGCAGTGCGAGACGAGGATATGGCTACACCTTC. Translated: CSARRGYGYTF.

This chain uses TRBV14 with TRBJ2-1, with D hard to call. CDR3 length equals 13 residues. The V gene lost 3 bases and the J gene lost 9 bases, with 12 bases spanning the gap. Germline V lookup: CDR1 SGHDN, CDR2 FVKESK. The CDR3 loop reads CASSQGYPGEQFF. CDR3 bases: TGTGCCAGCAGCCAGGGTTACCCGGGTGAGCAGTTCTTC.

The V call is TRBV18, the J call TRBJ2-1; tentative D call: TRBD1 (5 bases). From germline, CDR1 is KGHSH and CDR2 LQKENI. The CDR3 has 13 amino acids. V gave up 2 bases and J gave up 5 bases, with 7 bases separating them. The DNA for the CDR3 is TGTGCCAGCTCACCAGACAGCAACAATGAGCAGTTCTTC. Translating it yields CASSPDSNNEQFF.

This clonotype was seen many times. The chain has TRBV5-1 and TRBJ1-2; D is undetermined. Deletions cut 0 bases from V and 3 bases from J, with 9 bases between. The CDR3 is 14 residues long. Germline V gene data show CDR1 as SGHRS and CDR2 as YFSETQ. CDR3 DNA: TGCGCCAGCAGCTTGGAGCTGGGGTACTATGGCTACACCTTC. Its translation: CASSLELGYYGYTF. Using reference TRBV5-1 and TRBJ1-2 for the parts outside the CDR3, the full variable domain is KAGVTQTPRYLIKTRGQQVTLSCSPISGHRSVSWYQQTPGQGLQFLFEYFSETQRNKGNFPGRFSGRQFSNSRSEMNVSTLELGDSALYLCASSLELGYYGYTFGSGTRLTVV.

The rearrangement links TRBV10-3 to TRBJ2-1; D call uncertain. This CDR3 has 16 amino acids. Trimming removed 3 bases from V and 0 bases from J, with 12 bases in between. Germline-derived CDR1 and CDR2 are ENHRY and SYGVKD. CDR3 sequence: CAISDSASSSYNEQFF. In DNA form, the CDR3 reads TGTGCCATCAGTGATTCGGCTTCCTCCTCCTACAATGAGCAGTTCTTC.

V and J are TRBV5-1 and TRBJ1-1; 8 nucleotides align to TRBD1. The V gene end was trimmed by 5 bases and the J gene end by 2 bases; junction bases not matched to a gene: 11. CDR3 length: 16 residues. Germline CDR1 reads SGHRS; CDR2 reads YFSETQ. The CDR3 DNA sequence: TGCGCCAGCAGGAGTGCTATGGGACAGGTCAACACTGAAGCTTTCTTT. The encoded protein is CASRSAMGQVNTEAFF.

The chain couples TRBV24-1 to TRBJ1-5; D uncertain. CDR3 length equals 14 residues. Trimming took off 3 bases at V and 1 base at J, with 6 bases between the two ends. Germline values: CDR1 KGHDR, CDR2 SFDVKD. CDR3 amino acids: CATSDTWSNQPQHF. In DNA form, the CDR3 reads TGTGCCACCAGTGATACATGGAGCAATCAGCCCCAGCATTTT.